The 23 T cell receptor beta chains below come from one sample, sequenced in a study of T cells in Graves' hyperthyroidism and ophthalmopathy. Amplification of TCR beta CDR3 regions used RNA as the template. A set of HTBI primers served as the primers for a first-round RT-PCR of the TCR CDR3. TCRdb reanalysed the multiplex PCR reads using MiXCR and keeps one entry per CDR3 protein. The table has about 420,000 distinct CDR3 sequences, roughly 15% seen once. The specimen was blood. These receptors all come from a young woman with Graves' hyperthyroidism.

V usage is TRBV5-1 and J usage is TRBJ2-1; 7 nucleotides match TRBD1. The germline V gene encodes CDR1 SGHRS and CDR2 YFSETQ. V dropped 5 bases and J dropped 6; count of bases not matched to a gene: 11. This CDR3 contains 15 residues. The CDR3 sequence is CASRERTGAGNEQFF. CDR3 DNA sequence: TGCGCCAGCAGAGAACGGACAGGAGCCGGCAATGAGCAGTTCTTC. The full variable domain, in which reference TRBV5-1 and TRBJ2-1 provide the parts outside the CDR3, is KAGVTQTPRYLIKTRGQQVTLSCSPISGHRSVSWYQQTPGQGLQFLFEYFSETQRNKGNFPGRFSGRQFSNSRSEMNVSTLELGDSALYLCASRERTGAGNEQFFGPGTRLTVL.

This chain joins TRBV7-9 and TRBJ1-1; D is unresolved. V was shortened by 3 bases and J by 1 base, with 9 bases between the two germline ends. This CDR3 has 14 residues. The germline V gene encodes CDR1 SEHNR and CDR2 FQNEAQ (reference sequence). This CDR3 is CASSFTTENTEAFF. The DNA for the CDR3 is TGTGCCAGCAGCTTTACCACAGAGAACACTGAAGCTTTCTTT.

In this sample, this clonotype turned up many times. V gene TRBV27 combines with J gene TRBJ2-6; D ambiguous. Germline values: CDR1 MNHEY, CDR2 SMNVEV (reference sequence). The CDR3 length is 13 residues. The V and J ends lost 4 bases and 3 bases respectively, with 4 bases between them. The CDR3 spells CASSSGGANVLTF. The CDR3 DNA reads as TGTGCCAGCAGTTCGGGTGGGGCCAACGTCCTGACTTTC.

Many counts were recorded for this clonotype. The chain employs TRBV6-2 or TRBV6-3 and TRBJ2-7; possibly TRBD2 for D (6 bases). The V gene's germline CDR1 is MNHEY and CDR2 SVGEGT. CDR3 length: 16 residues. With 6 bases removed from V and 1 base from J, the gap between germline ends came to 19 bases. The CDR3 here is CASSPRLGFVSYEQYF. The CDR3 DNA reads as TGTGCCAGCAGCCCAAGACTAGGTTTTGTTTCCTACGAGCAGTACTTC.

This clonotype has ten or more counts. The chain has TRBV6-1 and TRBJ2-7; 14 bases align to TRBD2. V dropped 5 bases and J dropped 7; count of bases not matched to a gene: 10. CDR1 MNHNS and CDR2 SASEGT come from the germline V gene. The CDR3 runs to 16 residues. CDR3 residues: CASSTGTSGRVGEQYF. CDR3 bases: TGTGCCAGCAGTACCGGGACTAGCGGGAGAGTAGGGGAGCAGTACTTC.

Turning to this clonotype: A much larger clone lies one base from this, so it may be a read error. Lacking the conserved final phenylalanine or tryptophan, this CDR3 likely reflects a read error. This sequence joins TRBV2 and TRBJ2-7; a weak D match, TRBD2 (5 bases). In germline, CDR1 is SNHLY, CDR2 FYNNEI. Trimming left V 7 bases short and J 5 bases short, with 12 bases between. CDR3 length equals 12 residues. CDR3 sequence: CASIGGSDEQYL. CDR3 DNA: TGTGCCAGCATCGGTGGGAGCGACGAGCAGTACCTC.

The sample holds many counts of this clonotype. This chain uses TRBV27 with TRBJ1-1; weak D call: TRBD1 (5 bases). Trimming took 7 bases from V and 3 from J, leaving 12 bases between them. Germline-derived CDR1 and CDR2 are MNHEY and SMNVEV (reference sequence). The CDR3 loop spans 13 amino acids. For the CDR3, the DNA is TGTGCCAGCACGGGGAAAGGGGACACTGAAGCTTTCTTT. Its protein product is CASTGKGDTEAFF.

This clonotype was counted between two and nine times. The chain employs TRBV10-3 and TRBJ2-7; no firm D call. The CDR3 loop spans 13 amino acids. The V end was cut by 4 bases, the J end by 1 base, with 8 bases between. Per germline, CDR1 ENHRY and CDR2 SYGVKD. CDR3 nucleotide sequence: TGTGCCATCAGTGTTCTCTCTTCCTACGAGCAGTACTTC. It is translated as CAISVLSSYEQYF.

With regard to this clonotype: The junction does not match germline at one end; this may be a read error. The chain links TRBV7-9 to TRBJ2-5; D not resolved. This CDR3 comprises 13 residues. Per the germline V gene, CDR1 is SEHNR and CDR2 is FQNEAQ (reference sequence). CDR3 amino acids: CASRRLESETRYF. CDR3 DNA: TGTGCCAGCAGGCGCCTTGAATCCGAGACCCGGTACTTC.

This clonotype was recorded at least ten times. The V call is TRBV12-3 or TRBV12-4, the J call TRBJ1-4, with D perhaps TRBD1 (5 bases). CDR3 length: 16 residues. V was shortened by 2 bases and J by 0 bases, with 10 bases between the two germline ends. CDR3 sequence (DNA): TGTGCCAGCAGTTTACGGGACGGATCAACTAATGAAAAACTGTTTTTT. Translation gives CASSLRDGSTNEKLFF.

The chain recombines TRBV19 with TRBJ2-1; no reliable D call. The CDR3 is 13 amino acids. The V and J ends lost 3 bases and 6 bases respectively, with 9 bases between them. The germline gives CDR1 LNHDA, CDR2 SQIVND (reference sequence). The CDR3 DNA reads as TGTGCCAGTAGTATCTCGGACGGCAATGAGCAGTTCTTC. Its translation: CASSISDGNEQFF.

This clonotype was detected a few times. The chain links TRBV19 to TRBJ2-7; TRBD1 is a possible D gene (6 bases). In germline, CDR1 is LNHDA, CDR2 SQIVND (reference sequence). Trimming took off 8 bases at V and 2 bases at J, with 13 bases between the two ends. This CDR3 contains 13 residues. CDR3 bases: TGTGCCAGTTCCCGGGACATCCCCTACGAGCAGTACTTC. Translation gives CASSRDIPYEQYF.

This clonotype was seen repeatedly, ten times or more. This CDR3 reads CASRPDRGQSYEQYF. The CDR3 DNA is TGTGCCAGCAGGCCCGACAGGGGGCAAAGCTACGAGCAGTACTTC. The chain links TRBV6-1 to TRBJ2-7; 10 nucleotides agree with TRBD1. J gave up 3 bases and V 6 bases, and 8 bases lay outside the gene matches. This CDR3 has 15 amino acids. The V gene's germline CDR1 is MNHNS and CDR2 SASEGT.

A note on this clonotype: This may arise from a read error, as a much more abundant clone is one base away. The CDR3 DNA sequence: TGTGCCAGCAGCCGCGGTCGCGGGAGTCCTAATTACAATGAGCAGTTCTTC. This gives the protein CASSRGRGSPNYNEQFF. The chain carries TRBV3-1 and TRBJ2-1, with TRBD2 matching over 7 bases. The CDR3 is made up of 17 amino acids. V was pared by 4 bases and J by 4 bases, with 13 bases of the junction left unmatched. Germline V lookup: CDR1 LGHDT, CDR2 YNNKEL (reference sequence).

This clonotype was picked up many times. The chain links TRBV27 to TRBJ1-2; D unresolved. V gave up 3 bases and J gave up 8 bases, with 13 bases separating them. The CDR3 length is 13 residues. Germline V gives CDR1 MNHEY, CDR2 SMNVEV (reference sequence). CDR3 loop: CASSFEGRGGYTF. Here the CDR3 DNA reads TGTGCCAGCAGTTTTGAGGGCCGGGGAGGCTACACCTTC.

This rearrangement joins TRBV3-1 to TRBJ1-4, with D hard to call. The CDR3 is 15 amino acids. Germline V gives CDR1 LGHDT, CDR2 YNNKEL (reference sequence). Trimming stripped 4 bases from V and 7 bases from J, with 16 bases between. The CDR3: CASSPPTLRGEKLFF. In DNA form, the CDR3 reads TGTGCCAGCAGCCCACCGACACTACGGGGTGAAAAACTGTTTTTT.

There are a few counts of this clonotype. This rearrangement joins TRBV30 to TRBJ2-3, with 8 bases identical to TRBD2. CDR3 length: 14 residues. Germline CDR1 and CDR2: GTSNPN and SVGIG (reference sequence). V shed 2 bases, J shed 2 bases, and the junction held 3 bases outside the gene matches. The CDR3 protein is CAWSTAGATDTQYF. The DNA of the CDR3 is TGTGCCTGGAGTACAGCGGGGGCCACAGATACGCAGTATTTT.

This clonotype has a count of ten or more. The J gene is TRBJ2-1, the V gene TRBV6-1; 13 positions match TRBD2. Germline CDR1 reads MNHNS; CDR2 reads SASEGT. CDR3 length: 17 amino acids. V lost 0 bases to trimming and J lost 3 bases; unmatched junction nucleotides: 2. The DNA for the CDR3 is TGTGCCAGCAGTGAAGCTGGACTAGCGGGAGTCTACAATGAGCAGTTCTTC. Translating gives CASSEAGLAGVYNEQFF.

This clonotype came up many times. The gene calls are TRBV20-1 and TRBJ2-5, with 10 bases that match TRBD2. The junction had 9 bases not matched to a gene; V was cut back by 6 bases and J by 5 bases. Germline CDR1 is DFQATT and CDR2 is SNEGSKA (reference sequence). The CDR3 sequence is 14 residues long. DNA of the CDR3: TGCAGTGCCTTTAAAGCGGGAGGGCCGGAGACCCAGTACTTC. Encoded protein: CSAFKAGGPETQYF.

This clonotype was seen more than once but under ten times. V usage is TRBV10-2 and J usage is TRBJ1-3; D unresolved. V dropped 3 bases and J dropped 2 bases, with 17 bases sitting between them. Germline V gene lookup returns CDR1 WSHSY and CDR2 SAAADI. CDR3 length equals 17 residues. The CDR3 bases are TGCGCCAGCAGTGACGGAACGCCGACGCGCCCTGGAAACACCATATATTTT. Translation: CASSDGTPTRPGNTIYF.

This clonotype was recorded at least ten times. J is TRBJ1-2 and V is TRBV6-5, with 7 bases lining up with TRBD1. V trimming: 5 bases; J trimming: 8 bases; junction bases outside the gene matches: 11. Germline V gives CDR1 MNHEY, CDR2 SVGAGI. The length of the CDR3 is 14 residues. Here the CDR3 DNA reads TGTGCCAGCAGTGTACAGGGAGGGGGCAAGGGCTACACCTTC. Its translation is CASSVQGGGKGYTF.

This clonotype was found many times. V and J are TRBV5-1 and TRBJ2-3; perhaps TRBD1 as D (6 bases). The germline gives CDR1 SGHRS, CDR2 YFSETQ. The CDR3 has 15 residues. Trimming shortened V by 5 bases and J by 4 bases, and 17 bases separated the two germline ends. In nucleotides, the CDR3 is TGCGCCAGCAGGGGACACCCCCAGTTTGCAGATACGCAGTATTTT. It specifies CASRGHPQFADTQYF.

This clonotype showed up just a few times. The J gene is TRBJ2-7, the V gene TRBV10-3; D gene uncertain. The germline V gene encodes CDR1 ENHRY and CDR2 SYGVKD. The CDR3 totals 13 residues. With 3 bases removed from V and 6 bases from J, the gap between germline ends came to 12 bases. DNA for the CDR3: TGTGCCATCAGTGAAGGACCTGCCACCGAGCAGTACTTC. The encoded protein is CAISEGPATEQYF.